The 16 T cell receptor beta chains in this list originate from one sample, sequenced in a study of cytomegalovirus exposure and HLA in healthy donors. Measured with immunoSEQ multiplex PCR; TCRdb has only the in-frame clones, and not every one. The table records about 160,000 clones, around 90% of them present only once. Specimen: PBMCs. These receptors came from a man between 18 and 35 years old in good health and CMV-seronegative.

The gene calls are TRBV12-5 and TRBJ2-1, with 7 positions matching TRBD1. The J segment lost 3 bases and the V segment lost 3 bases, leaving 5 bases of the junction unmatched. CDR1 is LGHNT, CDR2 FRNRAP, per germline. The CDR3 totals 15 residues. CDR3 nucleotide sequence: TGTGCTAGTGGTTTCCGGGACAGTAGCTACAATGAGCAGTTCTTC. Residues: CASGFRDSSYNEQFF.

This chain connects TRBV29-1 to TRBJ2-1; TRBD2 might be the D (6 bases). Germline CDR1 is SQVTM and CDR2 is ANQGSEA. Trimming stripped 7 bases from V and 5 bases from J, with 15 bases between. This CDR3 is 13 amino acids long. The CDR3 loop reads CSGGGTSNNEQFF. CDR3 DNA sequence: TGCAGCGGGGGAGGAACCTCTAACAATGAGCAGTTCTTC.

This chain links TRBV6-1 with TRBJ2-7; 8 bases fit TRBD1. Trimming removed 5 bases from V and 6 bases from J; junction bases left unmatched: 6. The length of the CDR3 is 13 residues. Germline CDR1 reads MNHNS; CDR2 reads SASEGT. In nucleotides, the CDR3 is TGTGCCAGCAGTAGGATAGGACAGGGCGAGCAGTACGTC. Protein product: CASSRIGQGEQYV.

CDR3 DNA: TGTGCCAGCCGGTCCTCAGGGAATGAAAAACTGTTTTTT. It translates to CASRSSGNEKLFF. The rearrangement uses TRBV19 and TRBJ1-4, with D maybe TRBD1 (5 bases). CDR3 length: 13 residues. Germline-derived CDR1 and CDR2 are LNHDA and SQIVND (reference sequence). V was cut by 9 bases and J by 5 bases, with 13 bases left in between.

In this sample, this clone turned up once. The CDR3 is CASSLVTGDIHGYTF. In DNA form, the CDR3 reads TGCGCCAGCAGCTTGGTAACAGGGGATATCCATGGCTACACCTTC. This chain links TRBV5-1 with TRBJ1-2, with TRBD1 matching 7 bases. CDR1 is SGHRS, CDR2 YFSETQ, per germline. V lost 0 bases to trimming and J lost 6 bases; unmatched junction nucleotides: 8. The CDR3 is 15 residues long.

V usage is TRBV4-1 and J usage is TRBJ1-3; D possibly corresponds to TRBD1 (6 bases). In germline, CDR1 is MGHRA, CDR2 YSYEKL. The V and J ends lost 0 bases and 6 bases respectively, with 12 bases between them. The CDR3 contains 15 residues. The CDR3 reads CASSQDPGGANTIYF. DNA for the CDR3: TGCGCCAGCAGCCAAGACCCCGGGGGGGCAAACACCATATATTTT.

This chain connects TRBV13 to TRBJ1-1, with 7 bases that match TRBD1. The CDR3 spans 14 residues. CDR1 is PRHDT and CDR2 is FYEKMQ in the germline V gene (reference sequence). The ends lost 6 bases at V and 0 bases at J; junction bases unmatched: 4. CDR3 sequence (DNA): TGTGCCAGCAGTTGGGACAGAGTGAACACTGAAGCTTTCTTT. Its translation is CASSWDRVNTEAFF.

The chain links TRBV11-2 to TRBJ2-1, with D possibly matching TRBD1 (5 bases). The V end was cut by 5 bases, the J end by 4 bases, with 18 bases between. CDR3 length: 16 residues. Germline V gives CDR1 SGHAT, CDR2 FQNNGV. The CDR3 coding sequence is TGTGCCAGCAGCCCAGGACATGCAGGGCTATACAATGAGCAGTTCTTC. Translated: CASSPGHAGLYNEQFF.

The chain recombines TRBV6-5 with TRBJ2-5; 9 bases agree with TRBD1. Unmatched junction bases numbered 3, after V lost 6 bases and J lost 7 bases. The CDR3 totals 12 residues. Germline V gene data show CDR1 as MNHEY and CDR2 as SVGAGI. CDR3 loop: CASSQDRGTQYF. In DNA, the CDR3 is TGTGCCAGCAGCCAGGACAGGGGGACCCAGTACTTC.

V usage is TRBV18 and J usage is TRBJ1-2; 7 bases line up with TRBD1. CDR3 size: 15 residues. Germline CDR1 KGHSH, CDR2 LQKENI. After removal of 0 bases from V and 5 bases from J, the junction contained 6 bases not matched to a gene. CDR3 bases: TGTGCCAGCTCACCACCGGCAGGGGGTGGGTATGGCTACACCTTC. It encodes CASSPPAGGGYGYTF.

This CDR3 reads CASSQEVARVNEQYF. The DNA of the CDR3 is TGTGCCAGCAGCCAAGAGGTAGCCAGGGTTAACGAGCAGTACTTC. This rearrangement joins TRBV4-2 to TRBJ2-7, with a tentative D call TRBD1 (5 bases). CDR1 and CDR2 from the germline V gene are LGHNA and YNFKEQ. The ends were cut back, 0 bases at V and 5 bases at J, with 14 bases in the middle. The CDR3 length is 15 residues.

V and J are TRBV28 and TRBJ2-7; D is uncertain. With 4 bases removed from V and 4 bases from J, the gap between germline ends came to 8 bases. Germline CDR1 is MDHEN and CDR2 is SYDVKM. This CDR3 has 12 amino acids. The CDR3, as DNA: TGTGCCAGCAGTTATGCGGCGTACGAGCAGTACTTC. Amino acids: CASSYAAYEQYF.

The genes are TRBV6-1 and TRBJ1-4; TRBD1 is a possible D gene (6 bases). This CDR3 has 15 residues. Germline CDR1 is MNHNS and CDR2 is SASEGT. Between the trimmed V and J ends, which lost 7 bases and 7 bases, there was a span of 19 bases. CDR3 bases: TGTGCCAGCACCGACATAACTGGGACAACTGAAAAACTGTTTTTT. It encodes CASTDITGTTEKLFF.

The V and J genes are TRBV4-1 and TRBJ2-3, with D maybe TRBD1 (5 bases). Germline V gene lookup returns CDR1 MGHRA and CDR2 YSYEKL. This CDR3 comprises 15 residues. V lost 4 bases and J 2 bases, leaving 13 bases between the germline ends. CDR3 DNA sequence: TGCGCCAGCAGCCTCGCTGACAGACCCACAGATACGCAGTATTTT. It yields the protein CASSLADRPTDTQYF.

The genes are TRBV4-1 and TRBJ2-1, with unresolved D. This CDR3 is built from 11 residues. Trimming removed 7 bases at V and 5 bases at J, with 6 bases between. Germline CDR1 is MGHRA and CDR2 is YSYEKL. The CDR3 is CASTRDNEQFF. The DNA for the CDR3 is TGCGCCAGCACTCGGGACAATGAGCAGTTCTTC.

The V gene is TRBV11-1, the J gene TRBJ2-5; D may be TRBD1 (6 bases). V shed 5 bases and J shed 4 bases, with 17 bases lying between them. CDR1 and CDR2 from the germline V gene are SGHAT and FQDESV (reference sequence). The CDR3 is 15 residues long. Here the CDR3 DNA reads TGTGCCAGCAGCCCGCGGAACAGGGCGCGAGAGACCCAGTACTTC. This sequence encodes CASSPRNRARETQYF.